A selection of T cell receptor beta chains follows, all from one sample in a study of technical replicates of blood from a few donors. This table comes from immunoSEQ multiplex PCR, and its TCRdb copy is limited to in-frame clones, with some not included. The data show tens of thousands of clones, roughly 90% seen once. The sample comprised T cells isolated from PBMCs. The receptor source for this set is a human donor in good health. Each CDR3 is given with its conserved first and last residue. The D gene is left open where the match is weak. Some rows mark clone size as missing; the rest say once, few, many or name a class of expanded clone.

>TRBJ2-7|TRBV7-6|.|TRBD1
TGTGCCAGCAGCTCGACCTCAGGGGGCTACGAGCAGTACTTC
CASSSTSGGYEQYF
>TRBJ2-7|TRBV11-3|.|TRBD1
TGTGCCAGCAGCTGGGCCAGGGGGCTCGCCGAGCAGTACTTC
CASSWARGLAEQYF
>TRBJ2-7|TRBV5-6|.|TRBD1
TGTGCCAGCAGCTTGCGCAGGGGGCACGAGCAGTACTTC
CASSLRRGHEQYF
>TRBJ1-1|TRBV4-1|.|.
TGCGCCAGCAGCCAACGGGTGTTCGAGGGCGAGGCTTTCTTT
CASSQRVFEGEAFF
>TRBJ2-1|TRBV4-1|.|TRBD2
TGCGCCAGCAGCCAAGACCGGATTGTCGGGGGGGCCTACAATGAGCAGTTCTTC
CASSQDRIVGGAYNEQFF
>TRBJ2-5|TRBV6-5|.|.
TGTGCCAGCAGTTACTCGTCTAGCGTTAGGGAGACCCAGTACTTC
CASSYSSSVRETQYF
>TRBJ1-5|TRBV11-2|few|TRBD1
TGTGCCAGCAGCTTAGAGGGGACAGCCTATAGCAATCAGCCCCAGCATTTT
CASSLEGTAYSNQPQHF
>TRBJ2-2|TRBV5-4|.|.
TGTGCCAGCAGCTCTAGTCGGCGGACCGGGGAGCTGTTTTTT
CASSSSRRTGELFF
>TRBJ1-1|TRBV12-5|.|.
TGTGCTAGTGGTTCCCGCCAGGGAACGAGAAACACTGAAGCTTTCTTT
CASGSRQGTRNTEAFF
>TRBJ1-5|TRBV7-3|.|TRBD1
TGTGCCAGCAGTTTAGACAGGGACCAGCCCCAGCATTTT
CASSLDRDQPQHF
>TRBJ1-5|TRBV19|.|.
TGTGCCAGTAGTATCGGGGGGGTCATCCAGCCCCAGCATTTT
CASSIGGVIQPQHF
>TRBJ1-1|TRBV5-1|.|.
TGCGCCAGCAGCTTGCGCAGGGACACTGAAGCTTTCTTT
CASSLRRDTEAFF
>TRBJ2-5|TRBV11-2|.|TRBD1
TGTGCCAGCAGCGGAACCGGGACAGGTGCGCTCGGAGAGACCCAGTACTTC
CASSGTGTGALGETQYF
>TRBJ1-6|TRBV27|.|TRBD1
TGTGCCAGCAGGGATTGGACAGGGTCGGGTTCACCCCTCCACTTT
CASRDWTGSGSPLHF
>TRBJ2-3|TRBV9|.|.
TGTGCCAGCAGCGTTGCGGGGACAGATACGCAGTATTTT
CASSVAGTDTQYF
>TRBJ1-5|TRBV27|.|.
TGTGCCAGCAGTTCCCCACACGGCGGAGCGCCCCAGCATTTT
CASSSPHGGAPQHF
>TRBJ1-1|TRBV27|.|.
TGTGCCAGCAGTCCGCGACAGATATTAAACACTGAAGCTTTCTTT
CASSPRQILNTEAFF
>TRBJ1-2|TRBV2|.|.
TGTGCCAGCAGTGTAGACAGTAACTATGGCTACACCTTC
CASSVDSNYGYTF
>TRBJ1-3|TRBV2|.|TRBD1
TGTGCCAGCAGTAAAGCAGGGGGGACAGGGGACGGAAACACCATATATTTT
CASSKAGGTGDGNTIYF
>TRBJ2-1|TRBV6-1|.|TRBD2
TGTGCCAGCAGTGAACTATCAGCGGGGGCCGCTGAGCAGTTCTTC
CASSELSAGAAEQFF
>TRBJ1-5|TRBV5-1|.|.
TGCGCCAGCAGCTTTGGAGAAATTGAAGGTCAGCCCCAGCATTTT
CASSFGEIEGQPQHF
>TRBJ2-4|TRBV5-5|.|.
TGTGCCAGCATGGATAGGGGAGCCAAAAACATTCAGTACTTC
CASMDRGAKNIQYF
>TRBJ2-7|TRBV15|.|TRBD1
TGTGCCACCAGCAGAGACGGGACAGGGGCCTACGAGCAGTACTTC
CATSRDGTGAYEQYF
>TRBJ1-5|TRBV7-9|.|.
TGTGCCAGCAGCTCTTCCCGGGAGATAAATCAGCCCCAGCATTTT
CASSSSREINQPQHF
>TRBJ2-4|TRBV23-1|.|.
TGCGCCAGCAGTCCCCCCCCGATTGGGGGGGCGTCGACCAAAAACATTCAGTACTTC
CASSPPPIGGASTKNIQYF
>TRBJ1-1|TRBV29-1|.|.
TGCAGCGTTGGACGGGTACTGAACACTGAAGCTTTCTTT
CSVGRVLNTEAFF
>TRBJ2-2|TRBV6-4|.|TRBD2
TGTGCCAGCAGTGTCCTAGCGGAGAACACCGGGGAGCTGTTTTTT
CASSVLAENTGELFF
>TRBJ2-5|TRBV20-1|.|.
TGCAGTGCTAGAGTACAAGAGACCCAGTACTTC
CSARVQETQYF
>TRBJ1-2|TRBV7-9|once|.
TGTGCCAGCAGCTATCAGGCGTATGGCTACACCTTC
CASSYQAYGYTF
>TRBJ1-1|TRBV6-4|.|TRBD1
TGTGCCAGCAGTGACACAGACAGGGGGACTGAAGCTTTCTTT
CASSDTDRGTEAFF
>TRBJ2-1|TRBV5-1|.|TRBD2
TGCGCCAGCAGCCCCGGGACTAGCTTTTTCCATGAGCAGTTCTTC
CASSPGTSFFHEQFF
>TRBJ2-7|TRBV6-5|.|.
TGTGCCAGCAGTTCCTTAAGCGGGTCCTACGAGCAGTACTTC
CASSSLSGSYEQYF
>TRBJ2-7|TRBV28|.|.
TGTGCCAGCAGCAGAAGGGGGATAGGGCCCTCATACTCCGAGCAGTACTTC
CASSRRGIGPSYSEQYF
>TRBJ1-4|TRBV7-9|.|TRBD1
TGTGCCAGCAGGTCAACTACAGGGGCCCCTAATGAAAAACTGTTTTTT
CASRSTTGAPNEKLFF
>TRBJ1-2|TRBV5-1|once|.
TGCGCCAGCAGCTTGGTTGACATCCGGAACTATGGCTACACCTTC
CASSLVDIRNYGYTF
>TRBJ1-5|TRBV25-1|.|TRBD1
TGTGCCAGCAGTGGACAGGGGAATCAGCCCCAGCATTTT
CASSGQGNQPQHF
>TRBJ2-1|TRBV28|.|TRBD1
TGTGCCATACCGGGACAGAACAATGAGCAGTTCTTC
CAIPGQNNEQFF
>TRBJ2-4|TRBV9|.|.
TGTGCCAGCAGCGTAGGTTCATCCGGCCAGGGGAACATTCAGTACTTC
CASSVGSSGQGNIQYF
>TRBJ1-1|TRBV25-1|medium-sized|.
TGTGCCAGCAGTTCCCTAGAGGGGAACACTGAAGCTTTCTTT
CASSSLEGNTEAFF
>TRBJ2-7|TRBV6-5|.|TRBD2
TGTGCCAGCAGGACTAGCGGGAGTACCTACGAGCAGTACTTC
CASRTSGSTYEQYF
>TRBJ2-5|TRBV18|.|.
TGTGCCAGCTCACGGACAGCCCAAGAGACCCAGTACTTC
CASSRTAQETQYF
>TRBJ1-2|TRBV10-3|.|.
TGTGCCATCAGTGGGACAGCTAACTATGGCTACACCTTC
CAISGTANYGYTF
>TRBJ2-2|TRBV5-1|once|.
TGCGCCAGCAGCTTGGCCCGGGAGACCGGGGAGCTGTTTTTT
CASSLARETGELFF
>TRBJ1-3|TRBV28|.|.
TGTGCCAGCAGTGCGAGCTCTGGAAACACCATATATTTT
CASSASSGNTIYF
>TRBJ2-5|TRBV4-2|.|.
TGTGCCAGCAGCCAAGAGTGGCTAGCGGAGACCCAGTACTTC
CASSQEWLAETQYF
>TRBJ1-4|TRBV2|once|.
TGTGCCACGCGAATGATCGGACAGTCTAATGAAAAACTGTTTTTT
CATRMIGQSNEKLFF
>TRBJ1-3|TRBV5-5|.|.
TGTGCCAGCAGCCCGACAGGACACCGAAACACCATATATTTT
CASSPTGHRNTIYF
>TRBJ1-2|TRBV30|.|TRBD1
TGTGCCTGGGTCCAGGGGGTAGATGGCTACACCTTC
CAWVQGVDGYTF
>TRBJ2-5|TRBV4-1|.|TRBD2
TGCGCCAGCCGTGACGAGAGGGCAGGAGGTCGGCGGGGGGAAGAGACCCAGTACTTC
CASRDERAGGRRGEETQYF